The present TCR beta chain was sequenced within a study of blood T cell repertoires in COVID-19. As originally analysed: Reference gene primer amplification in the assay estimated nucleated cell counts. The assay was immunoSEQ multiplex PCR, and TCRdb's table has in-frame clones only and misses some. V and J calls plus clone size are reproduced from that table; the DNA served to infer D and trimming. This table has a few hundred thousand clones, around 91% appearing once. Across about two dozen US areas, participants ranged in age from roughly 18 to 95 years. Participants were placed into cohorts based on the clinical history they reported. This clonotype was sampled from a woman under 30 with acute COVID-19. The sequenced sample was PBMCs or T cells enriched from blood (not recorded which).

This CDR3 is CASSPAVVGETQYF. In DNA, the CDR3 is TGTGCCAGCAGCCCAGCGGTTGTTGGAGAGACCCAGTACTTC. The chain combines TRBV5-4 with TRBJ2-5; possible D gene TRBD2, 5 bases. Trimming took off 4 bases at V and 4 bases at J, with 14 bases between the two ends. CDR3 length: 14 amino acids. Germline V CDR1 and CDR2: SGHNT, YYREEE (reference sequence).